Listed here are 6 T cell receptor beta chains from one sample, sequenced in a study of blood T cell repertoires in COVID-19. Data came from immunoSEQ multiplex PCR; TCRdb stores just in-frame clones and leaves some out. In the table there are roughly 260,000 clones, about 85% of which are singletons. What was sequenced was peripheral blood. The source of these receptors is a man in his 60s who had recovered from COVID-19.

The DNA of the CDR3 is TGTGCCAGTATGTTGACAGGGGGCGTAGACTATGGCTACACCTTC. The encoded protein is CASMLTGGVDYGYTF. The chain carries TRBV19 and TRBJ1-2; 10 bases agree with TRBD1. The CDR3 has 15 residues. The V and J ends lost 7 bases and 3 bases, in that order; junction bases with no gene match: 8. The germline V gene encodes CDR1 LNHDA and CDR2 SQIVND (reference sequence).

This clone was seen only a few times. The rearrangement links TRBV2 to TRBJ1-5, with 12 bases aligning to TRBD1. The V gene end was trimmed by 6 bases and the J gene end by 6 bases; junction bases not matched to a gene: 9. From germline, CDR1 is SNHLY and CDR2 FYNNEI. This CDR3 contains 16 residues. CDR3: CASRPNLGQGAQPQHF. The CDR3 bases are TGTGCCAGCAGACCAAACCTGGGACAGGGGGCTCAGCCCCAGCATTTT.

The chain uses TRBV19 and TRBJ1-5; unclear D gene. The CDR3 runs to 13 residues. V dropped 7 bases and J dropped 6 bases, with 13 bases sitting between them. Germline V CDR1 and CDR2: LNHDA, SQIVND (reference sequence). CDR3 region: CASTEGRVQPQHF. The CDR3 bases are TGTGCCAGTACCGAGGGTAGGGTTCAGCCCCAGCATTTT.

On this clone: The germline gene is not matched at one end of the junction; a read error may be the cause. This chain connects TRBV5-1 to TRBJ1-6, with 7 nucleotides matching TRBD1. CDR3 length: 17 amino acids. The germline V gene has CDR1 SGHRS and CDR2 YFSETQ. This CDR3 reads CASSSGGTAGGNSPLHF. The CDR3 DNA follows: TGCGCCAGCAGCTCTGGAGGTACCGCAGGGGGTAATTCGCCCCTCCACTTT.

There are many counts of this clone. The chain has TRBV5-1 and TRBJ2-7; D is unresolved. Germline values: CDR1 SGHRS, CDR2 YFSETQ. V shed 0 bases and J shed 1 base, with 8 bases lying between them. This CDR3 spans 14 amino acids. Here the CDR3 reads CASSLDLSSYEQYF. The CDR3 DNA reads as TGCGCCAGCAGCTTGGATCTGAGTTCCTACGAGCAGTACTTC.

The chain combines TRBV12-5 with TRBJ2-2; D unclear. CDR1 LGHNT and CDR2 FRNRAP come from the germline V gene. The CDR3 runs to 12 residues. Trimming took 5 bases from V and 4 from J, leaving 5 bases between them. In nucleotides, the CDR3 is TGTGCTAGTGGTCAGCGCACCGGGGAGCTGTTTTTT. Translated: CASGQRTGELFF.